The next 16 T cell receptor beta chains were all read from a single sample in a study of Graves' ophthalmopathy and Graves' hyperthyroidism. For repertoire sequencing, the TCR beta CDR3 regions were amplified from RNA transcripts. HTBI primers were used in a first-round RT-PCR, which preceded a second-round multiplex PCR. TCRdb called the multiplex PCR reads again in MiXCR, with one record for every CDR3 protein. The sample gives a few hundred thousand distinct CDR3 sequences, just over 15% of which show up once; 5.5% to 7% is in the top ten. Specimen: peripheral blood. The source of these receptors is a young woman with stable Graves' hyperthyroidism.

The rearrangement joins TRBV27 to TRBJ1-4, with no clear D. Per the germline V gene, CDR1 is MNHEY and CDR2 is SMNVEV (reference sequence). The CDR3 contains 13 residues. Trimming left V 5 bases short and J 6 bases short, with 10 bases between. The CDR3 DNA follows: TGTGCCAGCAGTCCAGTCTATGATGAAAAACTGTTTTTT. The encoded protein is CASSPVYDEKLFF.

This clonotype has only a few counts. The V gene is TRBV11-3, the J gene TRBJ2-7; 7 bases fit TRBD1. V trimming: 0 bases; J trimming: 0 bases; junction bases outside the gene matches: 2. Germline-derived CDR1 and CDR2 are SGHNT and YENEEA. The CDR3 totals 15 residues. This CDR3 is CASSLEGTVSYEQYF. For the CDR3, the DNA is TGTGCCAGCAGCTTAGAGGGGACAGTCTCCTACGAGCAGTACTTC.

This clonotype was found many times. The genes are TRBV27 and TRBJ1-1, with D tentatively TRBD1 (5 bases). CDR1 is MNHEY and CDR2 is SMNVEV in the germline V gene (reference sequence). This CDR3 has 15 amino acids. V lost 10 bases and J lost 5, with 23 bases in between. The CDR3 here is CATILRDPGKTEAFF. CDR3 sequence (DNA): TGTGCCACCATCCTCAGGGATCCGGGGAAGACTGAAGCTTTCTTT.

The table lists this clonotype with many counts. This chain joins TRBV12-3 or TRBV12-4 and TRBJ1-1; weak D call: TRBD1 (6 bases). The CDR3 totals 13 residues. Deletions cut 8 bases from V and 5 bases from J, with 15 bases between. This CDR3 reads CASVSRGNTEAFF. CDR3 coding DNA: TGTGCCAGCGTAAGCAGGGGTAATACTGAAGCTTTCTTT.

This chain connects TRBV18 to TRBJ1-1; the match to TRBD1 covers 7 bases. The V and J ends lost 0 bases and 6 bases, in that order; junction bases with no gene match: 10. This CDR3 contains 16 residues. Germline V gene data show CDR1 as KGHSH and CDR2 as LQKENI. DNA of the CDR3: TGTGCCAGCTCACCACCAACAGGGGAACTAAACCCTGAAGCTTTCTTT. Its translation: CASSPPTGELNPEAFF.

This clonotype was recorded at least ten times. The chain joins TRBV7-2 to TRBJ1-2, with D possibly matching TRBD1 (5 bases). This CDR3 contains 16 residues. Germline lookup yields CDR1 SGHTA and CDR2 FQGNSA. V was trimmed by 0 bases and J by 4 bases, leaving 15 bases between them. The CDR3 protein is CASSLAWATATYGYTF. In nucleotides, the CDR3 is TGTGCCAGCAGCTTAGCGTGGGCGACAGCGACCTATGGCTACACCTTC.

This clonotype was counted ten times or more. The chain links TRBV6-1 to TRBJ1-1; D is perhaps TRBD1 (6 bases). V lost 5 bases, J lost 1 base, and 14 bases lay in between. Germline CDR1 reads MNHNS; CDR2 reads SASEGT. The CDR3 spans 15 residues. CDR3 in amino acids: CASSRGGQTNTEAFF. CDR3 nucleotide sequence: TGTGCCAGCAGTCGTGGGGGGCAGACGAACACTGAAGCTTTCTTT.

This clonotype was picked up many times. V is TRBV6-2 or TRBV6-3 and J is TRBJ2-7; 11 bases align to TRBD1. The CDR3 contains 16 residues. Per the germline V gene, CDR1 is MNHEY and CDR2 is SVGEGT. The V gene end was trimmed by 2 bases and the J gene end by 2 bases; junction bases not matched to a gene: 5. The DNA for the CDR3 is TGTGCCAGCAGTTACCCCGGACAGGGGGCCGCCTACGAGCAGTACTTC. Translated: CASSYPGQGAAYEQYF.

A note on this clonotype: With a much larger clone just one base away, this may be a read error. Lacking the conserved final phenylalanine or tryptophan, this CDR3 likely reflects a read error. The gene calls are TRBV27 and TRBJ1-1; the D gene is possibly TRBD1 (5 bases). Deletions cut 9 bases from V and 1 base from J, with 12 bases between. This CDR3 contains 13 residues. Per germline, CDR1 MNHEY and CDR2 SMNVEV (reference sequence). The CDR3, as DNA: TGTGCCAGTCTCGGGACGGAGAACACTGAAGCTTTCCTT. Protein: CASLGTENTEAFL.

Many counts were recorded for this clonotype. The gene calls are TRBV10-3 and TRBJ1-5, with D unresolved. The CDR3 has 15 residues. Looked up from germline, CDR1 is ENHRY and CDR2 is SYGVKD. The V gene lost 0 bases and the J gene lost 2 bases, with 8 bases spanning the gap. CDR3 sequence (DNA): TGTGCCATCAGTGAGTCGGCACACCGCAATCAGCCCCAGCATTTT. Encoded protein: CAISESAHRNQPQHF.

This clonotype was counted many times. This chain joins TRBV6-5 and TRBJ2-5; D possibly corresponds to TRBD2 (6 bases). Germline CDR1 reads MNHEY; CDR2 reads SVGAGI. Trimming took 2 bases from V and 3 from J, leaving 16 bases between them. The CDR3 consists of 16 residues. The CDR3 reads CASSYRSGVGEETQYF. Written as DNA, the CDR3 is TGTGCCAGCAGTTACAGGTCGGGGGTCGGGGAAGAGACCCAGTACTTC.

This clonotype was seen a few times. As DNA, the CDR3 is TGCAGTGCTACCCTTCCGGGACCCGGGGGGGCAGATACGCAGTATTTT. Translation: CSATLPGPGGADTQYF. The V and J genes are TRBV20-1 and TRBJ2-3; 8 nucleotides match TRBD2. The V gene end was trimmed by 4 bases and the J gene end by 4 bases; junction bases not matched to a gene: 13. CDR1 and CDR2 (germline): DFQATT, SNEGSKA (reference sequence). The CDR3 has 16 amino acids.

This clonotype was counted many times. The chain carries TRBV6-1 and TRBJ2-7; D is uncertain. The germline V and J ends were trimmed by 1 base and 4 bases, with 8 bases remaining between them. The CDR3 spans 13 residues. Germline CDR1 is MNHNS and CDR2 is SASEGT. CDR3 in DNA: TGTGCCAGCAGTGAAGTTCGTGGTTACGAGCAGTACTTC. Its translation: CASSEVRGYEQYF.

Many counts were recorded for this clonotype. The J gene is TRBJ1-1, the V gene TRBV6-1; D unclear. Per germline, CDR1 MNHNS and CDR2 SASEGT. The V and J ends lost 5 bases and 4 bases respectively, with 11 bases between them. CDR3 length: 13 amino acids. As DNA, the CDR3 is TGTGCCAGCAGTCCCTTCGAGGGCACTGAAGCTTTCTTT. Its protein product is CASSPFEGTEAFF.

This clonotype was counted ten times or more. The chain links TRBV20-1 to TRBJ2-7; unclear D gene. The germline V and J ends were trimmed by 1 base and 5 bases, with 9 bases remaining between them. The CDR3 runs to 12 residues. CDR1 is DFQATT, CDR2 SNEGSKA, per germline (reference sequence). The CDR3 is CSARVDGHEQYF. As DNA, the CDR3 is TGCAGTGCTAGAGTTGACGGACACGAGCAGTACTTC.

This clonotype was counted ten times or more. The rearrangement joins TRBV20-1 to TRBJ1-1; 9 nucleotides align to TRBD1. In germline, CDR1 is DFQATT, CDR2 SNEGSKA (reference sequence). The CDR3 loop spans 16 amino acids. The J segment lost 4 bases and the V segment lost 1 base, leaving 10 bases of the junction unmatched. The DNA of the CDR3 is TGCAGTGCTAGAGTTCCCGGGACAGGGATTATCACTGAAGCTTTCTTT. Its protein product is CSARVPGTGIITEAFF.